This T cell receptor (beta chain) originates from a study of regulatory T cells in long-lasting Graves disease. This clonotype was seen ten or more times. The antigen is not known. TCR beta libraries were built with iRepertoire HTBI primers and Arm-PCR of CDR3 regions. Using its own MiXCR run on the multiplex PCR reads, TCRdb lists one record per CDR3 protein. Of approximately 480,000 distinct CDR3 sequences in the sample, 15% to 20% are singletons; the top ten hold 12%. Regarding the study as a whole: New patients shared some 890 public clonotypes, fewer than the approximately 3,000 shared by persistent patients.

Indicated time point: newly diagnosed GD, antithyroid drugs for less than 3 months. The TCR library used RNA extracted from PBMCs. Another study also made use of these data, one on T cells in Graves' hyperthyroidism and ophthalmopathy. That work states: Diagnoses used clinical symptoms, serum thyroxine and TRAb, thyroid ultrasound and orbital computed tomography. Most thyroid-expanded clonotypes above 0.001 were also found in blood.

This specimen was peripheral blood mononuclear cells (PBMCs), taken at new diagnosis, from a patient treated with antithyroid drugs. The sequence was obtained from a man in his forties or fifties with Graves disease.

In DNA form, the CDR3 reads TGTGCCAGCAGCGCTGATGCGGGGGCCAACGTCCTGACTTTC. It is translated as CASSADAGANVLTF. The chain carries TRBV7-2 and TRBJ2-6; D remains unclear. Germline assignment: CDR1 SGHTA and CDR2 FQGNSA. The germline V and J ends were trimmed by 5 bases and 4 bases, with 9 bases remaining between them. The CDR3 length is 14 residues.